The TCR beta chain described here comes from a study of neoadjuvant nivolumab and ipilimumab in lung cancer. Germline V CDR1 and CDR2: KGHSH, LQKENI. This CDR3 spans 14 amino acids. Trimming took 3 bases from V and 2 from J, leaving 9 bases between them. Of note for this clone: The antigen is not known.

TCRdb keeps only in-frame clones here, not all; method: immunoSEQ multiplex PCR. Among 39,000 or so clones listed, roughly 89% were seen once. Study-level results: Resected-tumor TCR richness correlated positively with pretherapy blood richness.

The rearrangement joins TRBV18 to TRBJ2-3; D is ambiguous. This sequence originates from an adult with non-small cell lung cancer. Sequencing used peripheral blood, obtained before neoadjuvant nivolumab, alone or with ipilimumab. CDR3 region: CASSPAAHTDTQYF. The CDR3 DNA is TGTGCCAGCTCACCGGCGGCTCACACAGATACGCAGTATTTT.